The 28 T cell receptor beta chains presented below share a single source sample, sequenced in a study of blood T cells in healthy people across ages. Together with a sample-barcoded 5' primer, a J-beta primer mix was included in a second PCR lasting roughly 6 to 12 cycles. TCRdb fed the 5' RACE reads into MiXCR, producing one record per CDR3 protein. Among about 580,000 distinct CDR3 sequences listed, around 50% were seen once. Specimen: blood. These receptors came from an elderly man in good health.

In this sample, this clonotype turned up once. The chain couples TRBV7-8 to TRBJ2-1; 8 bases match TRBD1. Germline values: CDR1 SGHVS, CDR2 FQNEAQ. The length of the CDR3 is 12 residues. Unmatched junction bases numbered 4, after V lost 5 bases and J lost 10 bases. As DNA, the CDR3 is TGTGCCAGCAGCCGCAGGGGGCCCGAGCAGTTCTTC. Amino acid sequence: CASSRRGPEQFF.

The chain is built from TRBV12-3 or TRBV12-4 and TRBJ1-1; D not certain. The CDR3 sequence is 13 residues long. Trimming took off 3 bases at V and 0 bases at J, with 5 bases between the two ends. Written as DNA, the CDR3 is TGTGCCAGCAGTTTCAACTTGAACACTGAAGCTTTCTTT. This gives the protein CASSFNLNTEAFF.

The rearrangement links TRBV14 to TRBJ2-1, with 10 nucleotides matching TRBD2. Trimming at V came to 4 bases and at J to 6 bases, leaving 12 bases not matched to a gene. This CDR3 contains 17 residues. CDR1 and CDR2 (germline): SGHDN, FVKESK. CDR3 protein: CASSLNLLAGGRNEQFF. The CDR3 DNA sequence: TGTGCCAGCAGCCTTAATCTATTAGCGGGGGGTCGCAATGAGCAGTTCTTC.

This chain links TRBV20-1 with TRBJ1-4, with no clear D. The V gene's germline CDR1 is DFQATT and CDR2 SNEGSKA (reference sequence). The CDR3 runs to 16 residues. V lost 1 base, J lost 3 bases, and 15 bases lay in between. The CDR3 DNA follows: TGCAGTGCTAGAGCCCCTCACGGGAGGTCTAATGAAAAACTGTTTTTT. It is translated as CSARAPHGRSNEKLFF.

The J gene is TRBJ1-5, the V gene TRBV7-2; 9 nucleotides line up with TRBD1. Germline assignment: CDR1 SGHTA and CDR2 FQGNSA. The length of the CDR3 is 16 residues. V dropped 2 bases and J dropped 9; count of bases not matched to a gene: 11. The CDR3 region is CASSLRQGGPWWPQHF. In DNA form, the CDR3 reads TGTGCCAGCAGCTTACGACAGGGGGGCCCGTGGTGGCCCCAGCATTTT.

This chain links TRBV6-2 or TRBV6-3 with TRBJ1-1; maybe TRBD1 (5 bases). The germline CDR1 and CDR2 sequences are MNHEY and SVGEGT. Trimming stripped 2 bases from V and 0 bases from J, with 10 bases between. The CDR3 loop spans 15 amino acids. The CDR3 nucleotides are TGTGCCAGCAGTTACCATAGGGGCATGAACACTGAAGCTTTCTTT. Amino acid sequence: CASSYHRGMNTEAFF.

The V and J genes are TRBV15 and TRBJ2-4; D may match TRBD1 or TRBD2 (6 bases each). Near its end, the DNA agrees better with TRBJ2-7, so the J call may be wrong. Per the germline V gene, CDR1 is LNHNV and CDR2 is YYDKDF (reference sequence). CDR3 length equals 15 residues. The CDR3 loop reads CATSRDLSGAGEQYF. The DNA for the CDR3 is TGTGCCACCAGCAGAGATCTTTCGGGGGCGGGCGAGCAGTACTTC.

V and J are TRBV20-1 and TRBJ1-5; a weak D match, TRBD1 (5 bases). V was trimmed by 6 bases and J by 5 bases, leaving 14 bases between them. From germline, CDR1 is DFQATT and CDR2 SNEGSKA (reference sequence). This CDR3 contains 13 residues. In DNA form, the CDR3 reads TGCAGTGCCACAAGACAGACCGATCAGCCCCAGCATTTT. Encoded protein: CSATRQTDQPQHF.

The genes are TRBV4-3 and TRBJ2-7; 12 positions match TRBD2. The end of the DNA fits TRBJ2-5 better, so the J call may be wrong. CDR3 length equals 16 residues. Germline V gene lookup returns CDR1 LGHNA and CDR2 YSLEER. CDR3 sequence reads: CASSQGTSGVAETQYF. DNA for the CDR3: TGCGCCAGCAGCCAAGGGACTAGCGGGGTTGCTGAGACCCAGTACTTC.

This clonotype was detected only a few times. The chain has TRBV3-1 and TRBJ1-1; possibly TRBD1 for D (5 bases). CDR1 and CDR2 (germline): LGHDT, YNNKEL (reference sequence). The CDR3 sequence is 15 residues long. Trimming removed 4 bases at V and 2 bases at J, with 14 bases between. CDR3 residues: CASSPYPQGNTEAFF. The DNA of the CDR3 is TGTGCCAGCAGCCCATACCCTCAGGGAAACACTGAAGCTTTCTTT.

This clonotype appeared a few times. V is TRBV12-3 or TRBV12-4 and J is TRBJ2-7; the D is unclear. This CDR3 has 11 residues. V was clipped by 9 bases and J by 5 bases, with 11 bases between them. CDR3 sequence: CASKGWDEQYF. CDR3 in DNA: TGTGCCAGTAAGGGTTGGGACGAGCAGTACTTC.

V gene TRBV10-3 combines with J gene TRBJ2-7; TRBD1 matches at 10 bases. CDR3 size: 15 residues. Germline CDR1 reads ENHRY; CDR2 reads SYGVKD. The V and J ends lost 4 bases and 0 bases, in that order; junction bases with no gene match: 3. The DNA of the CDR3 is TGTGCCATCAGTGTCGGGGACAGGGGCTCCTACGAGCAGTACTTC. As protein: CAISVGDRGSYEQYF.

The V and J genes are TRBV20-1 and TRBJ2-4; D is unresolved. Germline V CDR1 and CDR2: DFQATT, SNEGSKA (reference sequence). Trimming stripped 6 bases from V and 6 bases from J, with 15 bases between. The CDR3 totals 13 residues. The CDR3 reads CSAPEKTGNIQYF. CDR3 DNA sequence: TGCAGTGCCCCTGAGAAAACGGGAAACATTCAGTACTTC.

This rearrangement joins TRBV29-1 to TRBJ2-6, with no clear D. The V and J ends lost 2 bases and 2 bases respectively, with 7 bases between them. Germline-derived CDR1 and CDR2 are SQVTM and ANQGSEA. This CDR3 spans 14 amino acids. The CDR3 DNA reads as TGCAGCGTTGAATTACCTGCTGGGGCCAACGTCCTGACTTTC. Protein sequence: CSVELPAGANVLTF.

V and J are TRBV6-2 or TRBV6-3 and TRBJ2-7; D may be TRBD2 (6 bases). CDR1 is MNHEY, CDR2 SVGEGT, per germline. This CDR3 spans 14 amino acids. Between the trimmed V and J ends, which lost 2 bases and 7 bases, there was a span of 15 bases. This CDR3 reads CASSYGSAAGEQYF. Written as DNA, the CDR3 is TGTGCCAGCAGTTACGGAAGTGCGGCGGGGGAGCAGTACTTC.

In this sample, this clonotype turned up a few times. The chain employs TRBV11-2 and TRBJ2-5; 8 bases map to TRBD2. The end of the DNA aligns better with TRBJ2-7, so the J call may be wrong. The CDR3 sequence is 13 residues long. Germline V gene sequence: CDR1 SGHAT, CDR2 FQNNGV. As DNA, the CDR3 is TGTGCCAGCAGCCCGGGACTAGTATCCGAGCAGTACTTC. This translates into CASSPGLVSEQYF.

The chain recombines TRBV6-2 or TRBV6-3 with TRBJ2-1, with a weak D call TRBD1 (5 bases). The germline V and J ends were trimmed by 6 bases and 3 bases, with 12 bases remaining between them. Germline lookup yields CDR1 MNHEY and CDR2 SVGEGT. This CDR3 comprises 14 residues. CDR3 loop: CASRPHQGYNEQFF. CDR3 DNA sequence: TGTGCCAGCAGGCCCCACCAGGGCTACAATGAGCAGTTCTTC.

The V call is TRBV29-1, the J call TRBJ1-2, with TRBD1 as a possible D gene (6 bases). CDR1 and CDR2 from the germline V gene are SQVTM and ANQGSEA. Trimming pared 4 bases from V and 7 bases from J, leaving 16 bases between. This CDR3 has 13 residues. CDR3 in DNA: TGCAGCGTTGGAAGGGCGGGGGCGAGTGGCTACACCTTC. Its translation: CSVGRAGASGYTF.

This clonotype has a handful of counts. This chain uses TRBV7-9 with TRBJ1-5; D may be TRBD1 (6 bases). Germline-derived CDR1 and CDR2 are SEHNR and FQNEAQ (reference sequence). V dropped 6 bases and J dropped 4 bases, with 13 bases sitting between them. CDR3 length equals 14 residues. The CDR3 nucleotides are TGTGCCAGCAGTCTACAGGGTATTAATCAGCCCCAGCATTTT. Its translation is CASSLQGINQPQHF.

The V gene is TRBV9, the J gene TRBJ2-7; D is unresolved. Germline V gene data show CDR1 as SGDLS and CDR2 as YYNGEE. V was trimmed by 0 bases and J by 7 bases, leaving 11 bases between them. This CDR3 comprises 13 residues. DNA for the CDR3: TGTGCCAGCAGCGTAGCCCCCTACGGAGAGCAGTACTTC. It codes for CASSVAPYGEQYF.

This clonotype was observed at least ten times. The chain combines TRBV6-6 with TRBJ1-6; no clear D gene. This CDR3 has 12 residues. Deletions cut 2 bases from V and 6 bases from J, with 2 bases between. From germline, CDR1 is MNHNY and CDR2 SVGAGI (reference sequence). CDR3 sequence: CASSYANSPLHF. CDR3 sequence (DNA): TGTGCCAGCAGTTACGCTAATTCACCCCTCCACTTT.

As concerns this clonotype: Germline and junction disagree at one end, which may indicate a read error. This sequence joins TRBV20-1 and TRBJ1-1, with TRBD1 matching over 7 bases. The CDR3 is 15 amino acids. CDR1 is DFQATT and CDR2 is SNEGSKA in the germline V gene (reference sequence). The chain's CDR3 is CSAREGGSLNTEAFF. DNA of the CDR3: TGCAGCGCTAGAGAAGGGGGCAGCCTAAACACTGAAGCTTTCTTT.

This clonotype was detected only a few times. The V call is TRBV27, the J call TRBJ2-7; the match to TRBD1 covers 9 bases. Germline V gene data show CDR1 as MNHEY and CDR2 as SMNVEV (reference sequence). V trimming: 5 bases; J trimming: 3 bases; junction bases outside the gene matches: 5. The CDR3 spans 14 residues. The DNA of the CDR3 is TGTGCCAGCAGTAGACAGGGGGTGATCTACGAGCAGTACTTC. Protein: CASSRQGVIYEQYF.

The rearrangement joins TRBV4-2 to TRBJ2-3; 10 nucleotides agree with TRBD2. J was trimmed by 2 bases and V by 3 bases; bases with no gene match: 5. The CDR3 is 16 residues long. Germline lookup yields CDR1 LGHNA and CDR2 YNFKEQ. The CDR3 spells CASSHTGTSATDTQYF. The CDR3 DNA sequence: TGTGCCAGCAGCCACACCGGGACTAGCGCCACAGATACGCAGTATTTT.

As to this clonotype: Sequence at one end of the junction differs from germline and may be a read error. CDR3 in DNA: TGTGCCACCAGCAGAATACTCACAGGTACGCAGTATTTT. Translation gives CATSRILTGTQYF. The chain has TRBV15 and TRBJ2-3; D may be TRBD1 (5 bases). CDR1 LNHNV and CDR2 YYDKDF come from the germline V gene (reference sequence). This CDR3 region has 13 residues.

A few counts support this clonotype. V gene TRBV5-1 combines with J gene TRBJ2-3, with TRBD2 matching 12 bases. Germline trimming cut 2 bases from V and 4 bases from J; bases unmatched to any gene: 2. Germline V gives CDR1 SGHRS, CDR2 YFSETQ. CDR3 length: 15 residues. The CDR3 here is CASSFLAGGPDTQYF. The CDR3 DNA sequence: TGCGCCAGCAGCTTTCTAGCGGGGGGGCCAGATACGCAGTATTTT.

A single count supports this clonotype. The V gene is TRBV4-1, the J gene TRBJ2-7; D is unresolved. V was pared by 0 bases and J by 3 bases, with 15 bases between. Per germline, CDR1 MGHRA and CDR2 YSYEKL. The CDR3 has 16 amino acids. Here the CDR3 DNA reads TGCGCCAGCAGCCAAGATGGGCTTCAGCACGACTACGAGCAGTACTTC. It encodes CASSQDGLQHDYEQYF.

The CDR3 sequence: CASIQTSGDYNEQFF. CDR3 in DNA: TGTGCCAGCATCCAGACTAGCGGAGACTACAATGAGCAGTTCTTC. The chain employs TRBV12-3 or TRBV12-4 and TRBJ2-1, with TRBD2 matching 9 bases. J gave up 3 bases and V 7 bases, and 7 bases lay outside the gene matches. The CDR3 is made up of 15 amino acids.